These 7 T cell receptor beta chains were all obtained from the same sample, sequenced in a study of blood T cell repertoires in COVID-19. Libraries were prepared by immunoSEQ multiplex PCR; TCRdb keeps only in-frame clonotypes and omits some of them. The sample comprises 40,000 to 45,000 clones, approximately 91% of which are singletons, and roughly 5.2% rests with the top ten. Sample: peripheral blood. These receptors all come from a human donor in a cohort sampled during active COVID-19.

This chain connects TRBV19 to TRBJ1-4; TRBD1 might be the D (6 bases). Trimming took off 6 bases at V and 0 bases at J, with 14 bases between the two ends. The CDR3 contains 16 residues. Germline loops: CDR1 LNHDA, CDR2 SQIVND (reference sequence). CDR3: CASSIDRSATNEKLFF. The CDR3 coding sequence is TGTGCCAGTAGCATTGACAGGAGCGCAACTAATGAAAAACTGTTTTTT.

This clone is a singleton in its sample. The chain employs TRBV21-1 and TRBJ2-2; TRBD2 is taken as the D call from the table, unchecked against the DNA. TRBV21-1 is a recognized pseudogene. The CDR3 has 13 amino acids. CDR3 nucleotides: TGTGCCAGCAACGTCGGCGGGTCGGGGGAGCTGTTTTTT. It specifies CASNVGGSGELFF.

J is TRBJ2-3 and V is TRBV7-9; D not certain. The CDR3 sequence is 12 residues long. Germline V CDR1 and CDR2: SEHNR, FQNEAQ (reference sequence). With 6 bases removed from V and 1 base from J, the gap between germline ends came to 5 bases. Here the CDR3 reads CASRRGTDTQYF. The CDR3 DNA reads TGTGCCAGCAGAAGAGGCACAGATACGCAGTATTTT.

The chain is built from TRBV18 and TRBJ2-1; D possibly corresponds to TRBD1 (5 bases). The germline gives CDR1 KGHSH, CDR2 LQKENI. This CDR3 has 17 residues. V lost 0 bases and J lost 0, with 12 bases in between. This CDR3 reads CASSPPGLGRSYNEQFF. The CDR3 DNA follows: TGTGCCAGCTCACCACCGGGGCTAGGGCGCTCCTACAATGAGCAGTTCTTC.

The chain couples TRBV5-6 to TRBJ1-2; 10 bases align to TRBD1. The ends lost 0 bases at V and 3 bases at J; junction bases unmatched: 5. The CDR3 consists of 16 residues. Germline V lookup: CDR1 SGHDT, CDR2 YYEEEE. CDR3 residues: CASSLGTGQGYYGYTF. In DNA, the CDR3 is TGTGCCAGCAGCTTGGGAACGGGACAGGGGTACTATGGCTACACCTTC.

J is TRBJ1-4 and V is TRBV11-2; 8 bases are shared with TRBD1. The junction had 13 bases not matched to a gene; V was cut back by 5 bases and J by 8 bases. CDR1 SGHAT and CDR2 FQNNGV come from the germline V gene. The CDR3 extends over 16 amino acids. CDR3 loop: CASSTGSGGMREKLFF. The CDR3 DNA reads as TGTGCCAGCAGCACCGGATCAGGGGGCATGCGAGAAAAACTGTTTTTT.

This chain connects TRBV9 to TRBJ2-3; 14 nucleotides match TRBD2. In germline, CDR1 is SGDLS, CDR2 YYNGEE. With 3 bases clipped from V and 0 bases from J, the junction kept 6 bases outside the gene matches. The CDR3 is made up of 18 amino acids. The CDR3 nucleotides are TGTGCCAGCAGCGCCGGGACTAGCGGGGGAACTAGCACAGATACGCAGTATTTT. It encodes CASSAGTSGGTSTDTQYF.